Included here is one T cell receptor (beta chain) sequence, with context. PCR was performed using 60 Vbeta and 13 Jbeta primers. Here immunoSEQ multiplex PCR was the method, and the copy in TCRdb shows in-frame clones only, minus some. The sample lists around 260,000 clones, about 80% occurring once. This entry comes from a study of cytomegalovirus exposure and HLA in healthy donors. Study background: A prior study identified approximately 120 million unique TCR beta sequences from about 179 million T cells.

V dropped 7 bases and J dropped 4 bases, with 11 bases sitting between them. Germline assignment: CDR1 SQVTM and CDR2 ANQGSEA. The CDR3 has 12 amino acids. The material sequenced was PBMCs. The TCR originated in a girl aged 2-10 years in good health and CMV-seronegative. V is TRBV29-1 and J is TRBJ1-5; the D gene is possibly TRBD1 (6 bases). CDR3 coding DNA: TGCAGCGCAGGGGACGGAAATCAGCCCCAGCATTTT. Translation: CSAGDGNQPQHF.